This is a list of T cell receptor beta chains from one sample in a study of beta chain features in type 1 diabetes. Assay used: immunoSEQ multiplex PCR; TCRdb lists only in-frame clones, some missing. The sample contains about 900,000 clones, roughly 16% of which appear only once. Sequencing was carried out using naive CD4+ T cells from blood. The receptors derive from a woman aged 18-30 years in good health. The CDR3 runs from the conserved cysteine through the conserved F or W. A D gene is named only where the DNA matches it firmly. The listing skips clone size in some rows; elsewhere it reads once, few, many or a size class.

abundance	v_gene	j_gene	d_gene	CDR3aa	CDR3nt
few	TRBV7-9	TRBJ1-4	-	CASSDQGEKLFF	TGTGCCAGCAGCGATCAGGGCGAAAAACTGTTTTTT
-	TRBV29-1	TRBJ1-1	-	CSVEYGAFF	TGCAGCGTTGAATACGGAGCTTTCTTT
few	TRBV15	TRBJ2-2	-	CATSRDSLGWWNTGELFF	TGTGCCACCAGCAGAGATTCTCTTGGGTGGTGGAACACCGGGGAGCTGTTTTTT
few	TRBV11-3	TRBJ2-7	TRBD2	CASSLGGREGRYEQYF	TGTGCCAGCAGCTTAGGAGGGCGGGAGGGCCGCTACGAGCAGTACTTC
-	TRBV4-1	TRBJ2-4	-	CASSQVGLAKNIQYF	TGCGCCAGCAGCCAAGTGGGGTTGGCCAAAAACATTCAGTACTTC
-	TRBV18	TRBJ2-3	-	CASSPIVNGRGSQSRDTQYF	TGTGCCAGCTCACCGATTGTAAACGGGCGCGGTTCACAGAGTAGGGATACGCAGTATTTT
few	TRBV5-1	TRBJ2-1	-	CASSYNSAMQFF	TGCGCCAGCAGCTACAATAGCGCGATGCAGTTCTTC
few	TRBV15	TRBJ1-1	-	CATSRRGLVTEAFF	TGTGCCACCAGCAGACGGGGGCTGGTCACTGAAGCTTTCTTT
-	TRBV9	TRBJ1-1	-	CASSVARNTEAFF	TGTGCCAGCAGCGTAGCCAGAAACACTGAAGCTTTCTTT
-	TRBV10-3	TRBJ1-5	-	CAISDKANQPQHF	TGTGCCATCAGTGACAAGGCGAATCAGCCCCAGCATTTT
-	TRBV7-2	TRBJ1-1	-	CASSLGQVNTEAFF	TGTGCCAGCAGCTTAGGACAGGTGAACACTGAAGCTTTCTTT
few	TRBV4-2	TRBJ1-2	-	CASSQDGGGYGYTF	TGTGCCAGCAGCCAAGACGGTGGGGGATATGGCTACACCTTC
-	TRBV28	TRBJ1-3	-	CASREVGNTIYF	TGTGCCAGCAGGGAGGTTGGAAACACCATATATTTT
few	TRBV6-6	TRBJ2-7	TRBD2	CASDLAGFGNEQYF	TGTGCCAGCGATCTAGCGGGATTCGGGAACGAGCAGTACTTC
few	TRBV5-6	TRBJ2-3	-	CASSLVGPASTDTQYF	TGTGCCAGCAGCTTGGTGGGACCGGCCAGCACAGATACGCAGTATTTT
-	TRBV28	TRBJ1-1	-	CASSLSSVWVNTEAFF	TGTGCCAGCAGTTTAAGCTCGGTCTGGGTAAACACTGAAGCTTTCTTT
-	TRBV2	TRBJ2-1	-	CASRPRPGEQFF	TGTGCCAGCCGCCCACGGCCGGGTGAGCAGTTCTTC
few	TRBV7-9	TRBJ1-1	TRBD1	CASSLAGTGPNTEAFF	TGTGCCAGCAGCTTAGCCGGGACAGGGCCGAACACTGAAGCTTTCTTT
many	TRBV14	TRBJ1-2	-	CASSSGSGHYGYTF	TGTGCCAGCAGCAGTGGATCGGGGCACTATGGCTACACCTTC
-	TRBV15	TRBJ2-1	-	CATSRESRNRVGSFYNEQFF	TGTGCCACCAGCAGAGAAAGTCGCAACAGGGTGGGGTCCTTCTACAATGAGCAGTTCTTC
few	TRBV7-2	TRBJ2-7	-	CASSLGRSYEQYF	TGTGCCAGCAGCTTAGGGCGCTCCTACGAGCAGTACTTC
-	TRBV7-2	TRBJ2-3	-	CASRRGTDTQYF	TGTGCTTCCCGGCGGGGCACAGATACGCAGTATTTT
-	TRBV7-9	TRBJ2-7	-	CASSLLPASYEQYF	TGTGCCAGCAGCTTACTACCAGCCTCCTACGAGCAGTACTTC
few	TRBV29-1	TRBJ2-3	TRBD2	CSVTRAGVVGTDTQYF	TGCAGCGTTACCCGGGCGGGAGTAGTTGGAACAGATACGCAGTATTTT
-	TRBV6-5	TRBJ2-1	-	CASSYSSSYNEQFF	TGTGCCAGCAGTTACTCCTCCTCCTACAATGAGCAGTTCTTC
few	TRBV7-9	TRBJ2-2	TRBD1	CASSQSRQGLNTGELFF	TGTGCCAGCAGCCAGAGCCGACAGGGGCTGAACACCGGGGAGCTGTTTTTT
-	TRBV5-1	TRBJ2-2	-	CASSLVARGTGELFF	TGCGCCAGCAGCTTGGTAGCTAGAGGGACCGGGGAGCTGTTTTTT
few	TRBV7-2	TRBJ2-4	-	CASSFRVLDIQYF	TGTGCCAGCAGCTTCAGGGTGTTGGACATTCAGTACTTC
few	TRBV5-1	TRBJ2-1	-	CASSPEGKPYNEQFF	TGCGCCAGCAGCCCGGAGGGTAAGCCCTACAATGAGCAGTTCTTC
-	TRBV29-1	TRBJ1-2	-	CSVEREGRGYGYTF	TGCAGCGTTGAGAGGGAGGGTCGGGGCTATGGCTACACCTTC
-	TRBV19	TRBJ2-7	-	CASSRGQFYEQYF	TGTGCCAGTAGTAGAGGACAATTCTACGAGCAGTACTTC
few	TRBV15	TRBJ2-6	-	CATSRDRAGANVLTF	TGTGCCACCAGCAGAGACAGGGCTGGGGCCAACGTCCTGACTTTC
-	TRBV9	TRBJ2-1	TRBD2	CASSAGTTSYNEQFF	TGTGCCAGCAGCGCCGGGACTACCTCCTACAATGAGCAGTTCTTC
few	TRBV7-8	TRBJ2-5	TRBD1	CASSPRDRAFGETQYF	TGTGCCAGCAGCCCCCGGGACAGGGCTTTCGGGGAGACCCAGTACTTC
-	TRBV19	TRBJ2-6	-	CASKVVLGANVLTF	TGTGCCAGTAAGGTCGTGCTTGGGGCCAACGTCCTGACTTTC
-	TRBV19	TRBJ2-4	-	CASTPTGPLAKNIQYF	TGTGCCAGTACCCCGACGGGACCGCTAGCCAAAAACATTCAGTACTTC
-	TRBV30	TRBJ2-1	-	CAWSLLGQVYNEQFF	TGTGCCTGGAGTTTACTAGGTCAGGTCTACAATGAGCAGTTCTTC
-	TRBV28	TRBJ2-1	-	CASTDPPGGTNEQFF	TGTGCCAGCACCGACCCCCCCGGGGGTACCAATGAGCAGTTCTTC
few	TRBV4-2	TRBJ2-7	TRBD2	CASSHGLAGGPQIYEQYF	TGTGCCAGCAGCCACGGACTAGCGGGAGGGCCTCAAATATACGAGCAGTACTTC
few	TRBV6-5	TRBJ2-1	-	CASSLWGDEQFF	TGTGCCAGCAGTCTGTGGGGGGATGAGCAGTTCTTC
few	TRBV7-9	TRBJ2-3	-	CASSLGGLTDTQYF	TGTGCCAGCAGCTTGGGCGGCCTCACAGATACGCAGTATTTT
few	TRBV6-5	TRBJ2-2	TRBD2	CASCRTRVSGELFF	TGTGCCAGCTGTCGGACTAGAGTGAGCGGGGAGCTGTTTTTT
-	TRBV6-6	TRBJ2-1	-	CASRNPYNEQFF	TGTGCCAGCAGAAACCCCTACAATGAGCAGTTCTTC
few	TRBV10-3	TRBJ2-7	-	CAIRGVGGQAEQYF	TGTGCCATCAGAGGAGTGGGGGGGCAGGCCGAGCAGTACTTC
few	TRBV2	TRBJ1-5	-	CASSEALDNQPQHF	TGTGCCAGCAGTGAAGCGCTAGACAATCAGCCCCAGCATTTT
few	TRBV29-1	TRBJ2-1	-	CSVGVLASSYNEQFF	TGCAGCGTTGGTGTCCTAGCAAGCTCCTACAATGAGCAGTTCTTC
few	TRBV5-6	TRBJ2-1	-	CASSFGALGEQFF	TGTGCCAGCAGCTTCGGGGCGCTGGGTGAGCAGTTCTTC